These T cell receptor beta chains were read from a single sample in a study of blood T cell repertoires in COVID-19. Assay: immunoSEQ multiplex PCR; the TCRdb copy retains only in-frame clones and omits some. The table has some 100,000 clones, approximately 86% seen once. The specimen was peripheral blood. The receptors derive from a man aged 50-60 years with acute or convalescent COVID-19. Both conserved end residues are part of each CDR3. A D gene is named only where the DNA matches it firmly. Rows may omit the clone size; those that give it use once, few, many or a size class.

>TRBJ1-3|TRBV2|-|-
CASSETKSGNTIYF
TGTGCCAGCAGTGAGACAAAGTCTGGAAACACCATATATTTT
>TRBJ1-5|TRBV28|-|TRBD1
CASSLDRGSNQPQHF
TGTGCCAGCAGTTTAGACAGGGGGAGCAATCAGCCCCAGCATTTT
>TRBJ2-3|TRBV6-2/TRBV6-3|-|TRBD2
CASSYSLAGRTDTQYF
TGTGCCAGCAGTTACTCACTAGCGGGGCGCACAGATACGCAGTATTTT
>TRBJ1-2|TRBV7-9|-|TRBD1
CASIGQGRYGYTF
TGTGCCAGCATCGGACAGGGGCGCTATGGCTACACCTTC
>TRBJ2-7|TRBV4-1|-|TRBD1
CASSQDYWTGVPEQYF
TGCGCCAGCAGCCAAGATTACTGGACAGGGGTCCCAGAGCAGTACTTC
>TRBJ2-7|TRBV5-4|-|TRBD1
CASSAKGQTTYEQYF
TGTGCCAGCAGCGCGAAGGGACAGACTACCTACGAGCAGTACTTC
>TRBJ2-7|TRBV3-1/TRBV3-2|-|-
CASSHSTSSYEQYF
TGTGCCAGCAGCCATTCCACGAGCTCCTACGAGCAGTACTTC
>TRBJ2-2|TRBV5-5|-|TRBD2
CASSPTSGIRTGELFF
TGTGCCAGCAGCCCGACTAGCGGGATTCGTACCGGGGAGCTGTTTTTT
>TRBJ1-2|TRBV6-5|-|-
CASRLDSTHYGYTF
TGTGCCAGCAGGTTGGACAGCACCCACTATGGCTACACCTTC
>TRBJ2-4|TRBV7-8|-|-
CASREGRFKNIQYF
TGTGCCAGCAGGGAGGGACGGTTCAAAAACATTCAGTACTTC
>TRBJ1-1|TRBV18|-|TRBD1
CASSVEKTQGDRAFF
TGTGCCAGCTCAGTCGAGAAAACCCAGGGGGATCGTGCTTTCTTT
>TRBJ2-2|TRBV7-9|-|TRBD1
CASSRQGANGELFF
TGTGCCAGCAGCCGACAGGGGGCAAACGGGGAGCTGTTTTTT
>TRBJ1-1|TRBV7-9|-|-
CASSFDGGNTEAFF
TGTGCCAGCAGCTTCGACGGGGGGAACACTGAAGCTTTCTTT
>TRBJ1-2|TRBV10-3|-|-
CAISTGQNYGYTF
TGTGCCATCAGTACTGGACAGAACTATGGCTACACCTTC
>TRBJ2-3|TRBV11-3|few|-
CASSFMSSTDTQYF
TGTGCCAGCAGCTTCATGTCAAGCACAGATACGCAGTATTTT
>TRBJ1-1|TRBV10-2|once|-
CASSARGFGTEAFF
TGCGCCAGCAGCGCCAGGGGATTTGGGACTGAAGCTTTCTTT
>TRBJ1-1|TRBV18|-|-
CASSPRSGNTEAFF
TGTGCCAGCTCACCAAGGTCAGGGAACACTGAAGCTTTCTTT
>TRBJ1-4|TRBV5-1|-|TRBD1
CASSVGHRGLLGREKLFF
TGCGCCAGCAGCGTGGGACACAGGGGGCTTCTCGGCCGAGAAAAACTGTTTTTT
>TRBJ1-2|TRBV7-9|-|-
CATLWGGDGTF
TGTGCCACCCTTTGGGGAGGGGACGGCACCTTC
>TRBJ2-2|TRBV28|-|TRBD2
CASSPIQRASGTNTGELFF
TGTGCCAGCAGTCCCATCCAGAGAGCTAGCGGGACGAACACCGGGGAGCTGTTTTTT
>TRBJ2-1|TRBV11-2|once|-
CASSSGVSSYNEQFF
TGTGCCAGCAGCTCAGGGGTGTCCTCCTACAATGAGCAGTTCTTC
>TRBJ1-3|TRBV6-5|-|-
CASSEGGLAGNTIYF
TGTGCCAGCAGCGAGGGCGGCTTGGCTGGAAACACCATATATTTT
>TRBJ1-5|TRBV21-1|few|-
CASRPRDRGRHQPQHF
TGTGCCAGCAGACCTCGGGACAGGGGGCGGCATCAGCCCCAGCATTTT
>TRBJ1-2|TRBV4-1|-|-
CASSQVFQGTYGYTF
TGCGCCAGCAGCCAAGTTTTCCAGGGGACCTATGGCTACACCTTC
>TRBJ1-2|TRBV6-5|few|TRBD1
CASRGQRNYGYTF
TGTGCCAGCAGGGGACAGAGAAACTATGGCTACACCTTC
>TRBJ2-7|TRBV5-1|-|TRBD1
CASSTATGVSYEQYF
TGCGCCAGCAGCACCGCGACAGGGGTCTCCTACGAGCAGTACTTC